Listed below are T cell receptor beta chains from one sample, sequenced in a study of cytomegalovirus exposure and HLA in healthy donors. Clones were sequenced by immunoSEQ multiplex PCR, and TCRdb holds only the in-frame ones, with some missing. The sample holds 170,000 or so clones, 77% seen once. The material sequenced was PBMCs. These TCRs come from a woman in her sixties or seventies in good health and CMV-seropositive. Each CDR3 is given with its conserved first and last residue. The order of the fields is D gene, J gene, V gene, clone size, CDR3 length, CDR3 protein, CDR3 DNA. The D gene is left open where the match is weak. Rows may omit the clone size; those that give it use once, few, many or a size class.

TRBD1 TRBJ2-7 TRBV4-2 - 15 CASSQDEGQGYEQYF TGTGCCAGCAGCCAAGATGAAGGACAGGGTTACGAGCAGTACTTC
- TRBJ1-3 TRBV30 - 15 CAWSTGVFSGNTIYF TGTGCCTGGAGTACCGGGGTCTTCTCTGGAAACACCATATATTTT
- TRBJ1-5 TRBV27 - 12 CASSLGGQPQHF TGTGCCAGCAGTTTAGGAGGTCAGCCCCAGCATTTT
- TRBJ1-2 TRBV9 - 14 CASSVHDRSDGYTF TGTGCCAGCAGCGTACACGACAGGTCCGATGGCTACACCTTC
TRBD1 TRBJ1-1 TRBV18 once 14 CASSPDRGRAEAFF TGTGCCAGCTCACCGGACAGGGGGAGGGCTGAAGCTTTCTTT
- TRBJ2-3 TRBV19 once 12 CAAGGLMDTQYF TGTGCCGCCGGCGGCCTGATGGATACGCAGTATTTT
- TRBJ1-5 TRBV2 - 13 CASSRTPNQPQHF TGTGCCAGCAGCCGGACACCTAATCAGCCCCAGCATTTT
TRBD1 TRBJ2-3 TRBV5-4 - 15 CASSFRQGITDTQYF TGTGCCAGCAGCTTTAGACAGGGAATAACAGATACGCAGTATTTT
TRBD2 TRBJ2-3 TRBV10-3 once 17 CAISDLRSSGSTDTQYF TGTGCCATCAGTGATCTCCGGTCTAGCGGTAGCACAGATACGCAGTATTTT
TRBD2 TRBJ2-7 TRBV27 - 14 CASRTSGSLYEQYF TGTGCCAGCAGGACTAGCGGGTCCCTTTACGAGCAGTACTTC
TRBD2 TRBJ2-4 TRBV2 few 13 CASTSGPRNIQYF TGTGCCAGCACTAGCGGCCCGCGGAACATTCAGTACTTC
TRBD1 TRBJ2-7 TRBV28 few 13 CASSFGTAKRQYF TGTGCCAGCAGTTTCGGGACAGCCAAAAGGCAGTACTTC
- TRBJ2-3 TRBV9 once 15 CASSVRQGLTDTQYF TGTGCCAGCAGCGTGAGACAGGGACTGACAGATACGCAGTATTTT
- TRBJ2-3 TRBV7-6 - 14 CASSLDSGTDTQYF TGTGCCAGCAGCTTAGATAGCGGAACAGATACGCAGTATTTT
- TRBJ2-7 TRBV7-6 - 13 CASSPRTAYEQYF TGTGCCAGCAGCCCCCGGACTGCCTACGAGCAGTACTTC
- TRBJ1-2 TRBV7-2 - 14 CASTLRTANYGYTF TGTGCCAGCACCCTCAGGACAGCTAACTATGGCTACACCTTC
TRBD1 TRBJ2-2 TRBV28 - 15 CASKAGTGGTGELFF TGTGCCAGCAAAGCCGGGACAGGGGGTACCGGGGAGCTGTTTTTT
TRBD1 TRBJ1-5 TRBV19 - 16 CASSMFPGQGNQPQHF TGTGCCAGTAGTATGTTTCCGGGACAGGGGAATCAGCCCCAGCATTTT
- TRBJ2-5 TRBV19 - 13 CASSMQGRETQYF TGTGCCAGTAGTATGCAGGGCAGGGAGACCCAGTACTTC
- TRBJ1-1 TRBV5-1 - 16 CASSSTPTATNTEAFF TGCGCCAGCAGCTCCACCCCGACAGCAACTAACACTGAAGCTTTCTTT
- TRBJ2-4 TRBV6-5 - 12 CASNSGKNIQYF TGTGCCAGCAACTCGGGCAAAAACATTCAGTACTTC
- TRBJ1-5 TRBV19 - 15 CASSIDQDTNQPQHF TGTGCCAGTAGTATAGATCAGGACACCAATCAGCCCCAGCATTTT
- TRBJ2-6 TRBV18 - 16 CASSPNQLSGANGLTF TGTGCCAGCTCCCCAAACCAACTCTCTGGGGCCAACGGCCTGACTTTC
- TRBJ1-6 TRBV6-6 - 13 CASSYSLDSPLHF TGTGCCAGCAGTTACTCCTTAGATTCACCCCTCCACTTT
TRBD1 TRBJ1-4 TRBV28 once 11 CASTRGEKLFF TGTGCCAGTACCAGGGGGGAAAAACTGTTTTTT
TRBD1 TRBJ1-2 TRBV5-6 - 14 CASSERQGAYGYTF TGTGCCAGCAGCGAAAGACAGGGGGCCTATGGCTACACCTTC
TRBD1 TRBJ1-1 TRBV25-1 - 15 CASSDVTGGNTEAFF TGTGCCAGCAGTGACGTGACAGGGGGCAACACTGAAGCTTTCTTT
- TRBJ1-3 TRBV28 - 13 CASNGGDSDTIYF TGTGCCAGCAACGGGGGGGACTCGGACACCATATATTTT
- TRBJ2-5 TRBV29-1 - 12 CSAIQGGETQYF TGCAGCGCAATCCAGGGAGGAGAGACCCAGTACTTC
- TRBJ2-7 TRBV5-1 - 15 CASSPQAGMGYEQYF TGCGCCAGCAGCCCACAGGCAGGGATGGGGTACGAGCAGTACTTC
- TRBJ2-3 TRBV9 - 13 CASSVDERVTQYF TGTGCCAGCAGCGTAGATGAGCGGGTTACGCAGTATTTT
- TRBJ2-7 TRBV5-1 - 17 CASSFMVGATSSYEQYF TGCGCCAGCAGCTTTATGGTGGGGGCCACGAGCTCCTACGAGCAGTACTTC